This TCR beta chain was obtained from a study of vaccination and CD4 T cells after COVID-19. Turning to the study itself: Four females and six males made up the convalescents, with two Hispanic.

As regards this clonotype: Its antigen is unidentified.

The study's findings and limits: Only after vaccination were a median approximately 88% of convalescents' reactive clones seen.

Regarding treatment: approximately nine-day PBMC culture with coronavirus spike peptide pools or control peptides (ViraFEST assay). Approximately 1.8 million PBMCs were grown per well alongside about 10 IU/ml IL-2 and around 9.6 ug/ml peptide pools. The germline V gene encodes CDR1 GTSNPN and CDR2 SVGIG (reference sequence). CDR3 size: 14 residues. The germline V and J ends were trimmed by 3 bases and 7 bases, with 13 bases remaining between them. The Oncomine TCR Beta short-read assay was applied to DNA of cultured CD4+ T cells. Genomic DNA was taken out of cultured CD4+ T cells by extraction. Via MiXCR, TCRdb re-called the PCR reads, giving one row per CDR3 protein. The sample holds about 15,000 distinct CDR3 sequences, 50% to 60% seen once.

The source was CD4+ T cells from blood, cultured in vitro, collected before SARS-CoV-2 vaccination. The chain links TRBV30 to TRBJ1-6; D ambiguous. The sequence derives from a human donor who had recovered from COVID-19. CDR3 sequence (DNA): TGTGCCTGGAGAGGTAGAGCGGGGAATTCACCCCTCCACTTT. Its protein is CAWRGRAGNSPLHF. Together with reference TRBV30 and TRBJ1-6, the CDR3 gives the full variable domain: SQTIHQWPATLVQPVGSPLSLECTVEGTSNPNLYWYRQAAGRGLQLLFYSVGIGQISSEVPQNLSASRPQDRQFILSSKKLLLSDSGFYLCAWRGRAGNSPLHFGNGTRLTVT.